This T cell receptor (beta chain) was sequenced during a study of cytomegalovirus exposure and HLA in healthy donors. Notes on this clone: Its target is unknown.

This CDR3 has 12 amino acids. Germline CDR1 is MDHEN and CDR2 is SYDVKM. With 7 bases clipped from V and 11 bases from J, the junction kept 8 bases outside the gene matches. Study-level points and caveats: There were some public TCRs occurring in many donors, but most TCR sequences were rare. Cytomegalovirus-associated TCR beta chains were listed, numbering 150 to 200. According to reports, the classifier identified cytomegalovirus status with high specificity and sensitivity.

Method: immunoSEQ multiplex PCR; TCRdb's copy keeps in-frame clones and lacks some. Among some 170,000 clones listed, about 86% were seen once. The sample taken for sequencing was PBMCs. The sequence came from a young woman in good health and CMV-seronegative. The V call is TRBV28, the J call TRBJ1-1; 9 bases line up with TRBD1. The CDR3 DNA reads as TGTGCCAGCACCTCGGGGACAGGGTGGGCTTTCTTT. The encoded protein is CASTSGTGWAFF.